Shown below are 25 T cell receptor beta chains from a single sample sequenced in a study of blood T cell repertoires in COVID-19. TCRdb keeps only in-frame clones here, not all; method: immunoSEQ multiplex PCR. The sample lists 100,000 or so clones; roughly 85% were seen once. The sequenced sample consisted of peripheral blood. Every receptor here comes from a woman aged 70-85 years with active or convalescent COVID-19.

The chain links TRBV4-3 to TRBJ1-6, with TRBD1 matching 8 bases. Germline V gene lookup returns CDR1 LGHNA and CDR2 YSLEER. CDR3 length equals 16 residues. Trimming cost V 1 base and J 9 bases; bases outside gene matches: 8. CDR3 DNA: TGCGCCAGCAGCCAAGGGGCCGCAGGGGGCGGTTCACCCCTCCACTTT. Encoded protein: CASSQGAAGGGSPLHF.

This sequence joins TRBV14 and TRBJ2-5, with TRBD1 matching over 7 bases. In germline, CDR1 is SGHDN, CDR2 FVKESK. This CDR3 region has 16 residues. Losses at the gene ends were 4 bases for V and 4 bases for J; bases not matched to a gene: 12. CDR3 nucleotides: TGTGCCAGCAGCCGAAGGAGACAGGGAGTAGGAGAGACCCAGTACTTC. Amino acid sequence: CASSRRRQGVGETQYF. Combining the CDR3 with reference TRBV14 and TRBJ2-5 gives the whole variable domain EAGVTQFPSHSVIEKGQTVTLRCDPISGHDNLYWYRRVMGKEIKFLLHFVKESKQDESGMPNNRFLAERTGGTYSTLKVQPAELEDSGVYFCASSRRRQGVGETQYFGPGTRLLVL.

There are a few counts of this clone. This chain links TRBV28 with TRBJ1-2; TRBD1 aligns across 7 bases. CDR1 and CDR2 from the germline V gene are MDHEN and SYDVKM. V lost 4 bases to trimming and J lost 7 bases; unmatched junction nucleotides: 9. CDR3 size: 14 residues. CDR3 residues: CASSSFYRGFGYTF. CDR3 nucleotide sequence: TGTGCCAGCAGTTCTTTTTACAGGGGTTTTGGCTACACCTTC.

This clone is medium-sized within its sample. The chain uses TRBV3-1 (or the pseudogene TRBV3-2) and TRBJ1-6; D is unresolved. CDR3 length equals 14 residues. Germline loops: CDR1 LGHDT, CDR2 YNNKEL (reference sequence). V was clipped by 4 bases and J by 4 bases, with 8 bases between them. CDR3 amino acids: CASSPLNYNSPLHF. The CDR3 DNA reads TGTGCCAGCAGCCCCTTAAATTATAATTCACCCCTCCACTTT.

The chain combines TRBV7-2 with TRBJ1-6; D is unclear. Trimming left V 2 bases short and J 9 bases short, with 17 bases between. Per the germline V gene, CDR1 is SGHTA and CDR2 is FQGNSA. The CDR3 has 16 residues. CDR3 residues: CASSLSGGYSTSPLHF. The CDR3 DNA reads as TGTGCCAGCAGCTTAAGTGGAGGGTATTCTACTTCACCCCTCCACTTT.

The chain employs TRBV6-5 and TRBJ1-4, with TRBD1 matching 7 bases. The V gene end was trimmed by 5 bases and the J gene end by 4 bases; junction bases not matched to a gene: 7. The CDR3 has 15 amino acids. The V gene's germline CDR1 is MNHEY and CDR2 SVGAGI. DNA of the CDR3: TGTGCCAGCAGTCGGAAGACAGGGAGTAATGAAAAACTGTTTTTT. It translates to CASSRKTGSNEKLFF.

This clone was counted between two and nine times. The chain links TRBV11-2 to TRBJ1-3; 9 bases match TRBD1. Germline-derived CDR1 and CDR2 are SGHAT and FQNNGV. Trimming at V came to 5 bases and at J to 1 base, leaving 9 bases not matched to a gene. The CDR3 runs 17 residues. The CDR3 DNA sequence: TGTGCCAGCAGCCGCACTCCCGGGACAGGGTCTGGAAACACCATATATTTT. Amino acids: CASSRTPGTGSGNTIYF.

This clone appeared a few times. This rearrangement joins TRBV7-9 to TRBJ1-2; the D gene is possibly TRBD1 (6 bases). The germline V and J ends were trimmed by 4 bases and 4 bases, with 13 bases remaining between them. The V gene's germline CDR1 is SEHNR and CDR2 FQNEAQ (reference sequence). The CDR3 extends over 14 amino acids. The CDR3 DNA sequence: TGTGCCAGCAGCTCTCGGACAGACCTCTATGGCTACACCTTC. Translation gives CASSSRTDLYGYTF.

The genes are TRBV5-1 and TRBJ2-1, with 10 bases fitting TRBD2. The CDR3 totals 16 residues. Germline CDR1 reads SGHRS; CDR2 reads YFSETQ. The junction had 10 bases not matched to a gene; V was cut back by 4 bases and J by 6 bases. CDR3: CASSPEAGGPINEQFF. Here the CDR3 DNA reads TGCGCCAGCAGCCCCGAAGCGGGAGGGCCTATCAATGAGCAGTTCTTC.

This chain uses TRBV5-4 with TRBJ1-2, with 9 bases matching TRBD1. The length of the CDR3 is 15 residues. J was trimmed by 3 bases and V by 0 bases; bases with no gene match: 3. Germline CDR1 is SGHNT and CDR2 is YYREEE (reference sequence). The CDR3 nucleotides read TGTGCCAGCAGCTTGGATAGGACAGGGGACTATGGCTACACCTTC. Amino acids: CASSLDRTGDYGYTF. Based on the CDR3 plus reference TRBV5-4 and TRBJ1-2, the full variable domain is ETGVTQSPTHLIKTRGQQVTLRCSSQSGHNTVSWYQQALGQGPQFIFQYYREEENGRGNFPPRFSGLQFPNYSSELNVNALELDDSALYLCASSLDRTGDYGYTFGSGTRLTVV.

This sequence joins TRBV4-3 and TRBJ1-4; D might be TRBD1 (6 bases). From germline, CDR1 is LGHNA and CDR2 YSLEER. The CDR3 extends over 16 amino acids. Trimming removed 0 bases at V and 4 bases at J, with 12 bases between. This chain's CDR3 is CASSQDSRGNNEKLFF. The CDR3, as DNA: TGCGCCAGCAGCCAAGATAGTAGGGGGAATAATGAAAAACTGTTTTTT.

This clone appeared a single time. The rearrangement links TRBV11-2 to TRBJ2-1; tentative D call: TRBD1 (5 bases). V lost 1 base and J 5 bases, leaving 12 bases between the germline ends. CDR1 and CDR2 (germline): SGHAT, FQNNGV. The CDR3 contains 15 residues. CDR3 residues: CASSLAGRRDNEQFF. The CDR3 DNA is TGTGCCAGCAGCTTAGCGGGCCGCAGGGACAATGAGCAGTTCTTC.

The sample holds one count of this clone. The chain recombines TRBV19 with TRBJ1-5; TRBD1 matches at 10 bases. CDR3 length: 15 residues. The junction had 2 bases not matched to a gene; V was cut back by 6 bases and J by 0 bases. The germline V gene encodes CDR1 LNHDA and CDR2 SQIVND (reference sequence). The CDR3 region is CASSGTGDSNQPQHF. DNA for the CDR3: TGTGCCAGTAGCGGGACAGGGGATAGCAATCAGCCCCAGCATTTT.

This chain uses TRBV7-2 with TRBJ2-3, with TRBD2 identical over 8 bases. CDR1 is SGHTA, CDR2 FQGNSA, per germline. The CDR3 is 15 residues long. V was clipped by 1 base and J by 7 bases; unmatched bases: 7. CDR3 residues: CASSLGGGGGHTQYF. The CDR3 DNA follows: TGTGCCAGCAGCTTAGGGGGGGGCGGGGGGCATACGCAGTATTTT.

This clone appeared a single time. The rearrangement uses TRBV27 and TRBJ2-5; D is possibly TRBD2 (6 bases). CDR3 length: 16 residues. Trimming took off 0 bases at V and 3 bases at J, with 14 bases between the two ends. CDR1 and CDR2 (germline): MNHEY, SMNVEV (reference sequence). The CDR3 protein is CASSLSMGLWKETQYF. CDR3 in DNA: TGTGCCAGCAGTTTATCGATGGGACTTTGGAAAGAGACCCAGTACTTC.

This clone was seen ten or more times. The rearrangement links TRBV5-6 to TRBJ1-6; D not resolved. This CDR3 has 14 residues. V lost 4 bases and J 13 bases, leaving 18 bases between the germline ends. Looked up from germline, CDR1 is SGHDT and CDR2 is YYEEEE. CDR3 loop: CASSPRGRVSPLHF. The CDR3 DNA is TGTGCCAGCAGCCCCCGCGGGAGGGTGTCCCCCCTCCACTTT.

This rearrangement joins TRBV7-3 to TRBJ2-5, with 13 bases aligning to TRBD2. CDR1 is SGHTA and CDR2 is FQGTGA in the germline V gene. V was pared by 8 bases and J by 3 bases, with 3 bases of the junction left unmatched. This CDR3 comprises 14 residues. In nucleotides, the CDR3 is TGTGCCAGCCGGACTAGCGGGGGAAAAGAGACCCAGTACTTC. Protein: CASRTSGGKETQYF.

The rearrangement joins TRBV6-5 to TRBJ1-4; 7 bases match TRBD1. V was pared by 9 bases and J by 5 bases, with 6 bases of the junction left unmatched. CDR1 MNHEY and CDR2 SVGAGI come from the germline V gene. The CDR3 is made up of 13 amino acids. CDR3 in amino acids: CASRGQQNEKLFF. CDR3 bases: TGTGCCAGTCGGGGACAGCAAAATGAAAAACTGTTTTTT.

J is TRBJ2-5 and V is TRBV7-2; 7 nucleotides agree with TRBD2. V lost 5 bases, J lost 2 bases, and 5 bases stayed unmatched. The CDR3 is 14 amino acids. The germline gives CDR1 SGHTA, CDR2 FQGNSA. CDR3 bases: TGTGCCAGCAGCCTTGGGAGGGCTCAAGAGACCCAGTACTTC. Its translation is CASSLGRAQETQYF.

The chain is built from TRBV18 and TRBJ1-2, with D tentatively TRBD1 (6 bases). With 2 bases removed from V and 4 bases from J, the gap between germline ends came to 11 bases. The CDR3 totals 14 residues. CDR1 and CDR2 from the germline V gene are KGHSH and LQKENI. The chain's CDR3 is CASSPGRGGYGYTF. DNA for the CDR3: TGTGCCAGCTCACCAGGCAGGGGTGGCTATGGCTACACCTTC.

This rearrangement joins TRBV7-8 to TRBJ2-7; TRBD1 matches at 7 bases. The CDR3 has 14 amino acids. V lost 5 bases, J lost 3 bases, and 7 bases stayed unmatched. CDR1 is SGHVS and CDR2 is FQNEAQ in the germline V gene. The CDR3 sequence is CASSPDRQNYEQYF. CDR3 in DNA: TGTGCCAGCAGCCCGGACAGGCAGAACTACGAGCAGTACTTC.

The chain employs TRBV9 and TRBJ2-5; 8 nucleotides align to TRBD2. This CDR3 spans 17 amino acids. The V gene's germline CDR1 is SGDLS and CDR2 YYNGEE. With V trimmed by 0 bases and J by 4 bases, 11 bases remained unmatched. In DNA, the CDR3 is TGTGCCAGCAGCGTAGGGAGCGGGGGAATCCAGACAGAGACCCAGTACTTC. Its protein product is CASSVGSGGIQTETQYF.

V and J are TRBV29-1 and TRBJ2-3, with 9 bases that match TRBD2. J was trimmed by 4 bases and V by 3 bases; bases with no gene match: 5. Germline assignment: CDR1 SQVTM and CDR2 ANQGSEA. The CDR3 runs to 14 residues. CDR3 bases: TGCAGCGTTGAGGGGCGGGAGGGGGCAGATACGCAGTATTTT. Translating it yields CSVEGREGADTQYF.

V usage is TRBV6-2 or TRBV6-3 and J usage is TRBJ2-3; 9 bases line up with TRBD1. Germline V gene lookup returns CDR1 MNHEY and CDR2 SVGEGT. The CDR3 is 16 residues long. The junction had 11 bases not matched to a gene; V was cut back by 6 bases and J by 4 bases. CDR3 coding DNA: TGTGCCAGCAGCCGCGGACAGGGGTTCTCGTCAGATACGCAGTATTTT. It encodes CASSRGQGFSSDTQYF.

This clone is a singleton in its sample. This chain connects TRBV7-9 to TRBJ2-5; D is unresolved. Germline CDR1 is SEHNR and CDR2 is FQNEAQ (reference sequence). The CDR3 consists of 10 residues. V was trimmed by 5 bases and J by 5 bases, leaving 3 bases between them. CDR3 protein: CASSQETQYF. CDR3 sequence (DNA): TGTGCCAGCAGCCAGGAGACCCAGTACTTC.